This T cell receptor beta chain was captured by sequencing in a study of blood T cell repertoires in COVID-19 (dated by TCRdb to 2020 to 2021). In terms of the full investigation: Collaborator samples came from the United States, Italy and Spain and covered acute and convalescent phases of COVID-19. The sample metadata nearly always contained a de-identified subject ID, COVID-19 status, age in years and sex. Where available, HLA class I and class II types were taken from metadata supplied by the sample provider and were not determined by assay-based typing. Subjects who had been exposed to COVID-19, were actively infected with it, or had recovered from it provided the deeply sampled blood TCRbeta repertoires that made up the dataset. A freely available public database, intended as a resource for researchers studying the immune response to SARS-CoV-2, is where the repertoires were released. The samples were drawn from the first 160 participants of the ongoing ImmuneRACE study and from 1,200 or so subjects provided by 6 global collaborators. The material from the prospective study consisted of cDNA or gDNA derived from T cells, B-cell-depleted T cells, or PBMCs.

The research as a whole found: The amount of clinical and demographic metadata varied by source and participant and was provided uncurated.

Each collaborating institution followed its own protocols to collect whole blood in K2EDTA tubes. For TCRbeta analysis, collaborators shipped samples in one of three forms: frozen whole blood, isolated PBMCs, or DNA extracted from either of those sample types. TCRbeta CDR3 regions were amplified from genomic DNA using the immunoSEQ Assay, a bias-controlled multiplex PCR. On the study's bioinformatics: Nucleated cell counts per sample were estimated from amplification of reference gene primers within the assay. To quantify the absolute abundance of each unique TCRbeta CDR3 rearrangement, sequence reads were collapsed and filtered. For each sample, productive Simpson clonality was calculated as the square root of Simpson's diversity index over productive rearrangements. The source is immuneACCESS, and TCRdb retained only in-frame sequences with V and J called. Part of the clones is not carried over; for the studies checked, unresolved V genes explain less than half of this, and the remainder is unexplained. V and J calls and clone size follow that table, whereas D and trimming were derived from the DNA. This sample lists 150,000 or so clones; approximately 91% were detected once. The top ten clones comprise roughly 2.2% of the sample.

This clone was counted only a few times. Its recognized antigen is unknown. No per-base quality is available; no much larger clone lies one base away. The germline V and J ends show losses of 2 bases and 6 bases respectively, and no gene match explains 7 bases of the junction. The CDR3 sequence holds 14 residues, the cysteine and phenylalanine included. The only DNA kept is the CDR3, 42 bases in frame from the first base. The germline V gene sets CDR1 to SGDLS and CDR2 to YYNGEE. This sequence uses TRBV9 and TRBJ1-1; 7 nucleotides in the junction match TRBD1. Sequencing input: peripheral blood. This receptor was obtained from an older woman with acute or convalescent COVID-19. The DNA sequence reads TGTGCCAGCAGCGTTATGACAGGGCGTTCTGAAGCTTTCTTT. This yields the protein CASSVMTGRSEAFF.